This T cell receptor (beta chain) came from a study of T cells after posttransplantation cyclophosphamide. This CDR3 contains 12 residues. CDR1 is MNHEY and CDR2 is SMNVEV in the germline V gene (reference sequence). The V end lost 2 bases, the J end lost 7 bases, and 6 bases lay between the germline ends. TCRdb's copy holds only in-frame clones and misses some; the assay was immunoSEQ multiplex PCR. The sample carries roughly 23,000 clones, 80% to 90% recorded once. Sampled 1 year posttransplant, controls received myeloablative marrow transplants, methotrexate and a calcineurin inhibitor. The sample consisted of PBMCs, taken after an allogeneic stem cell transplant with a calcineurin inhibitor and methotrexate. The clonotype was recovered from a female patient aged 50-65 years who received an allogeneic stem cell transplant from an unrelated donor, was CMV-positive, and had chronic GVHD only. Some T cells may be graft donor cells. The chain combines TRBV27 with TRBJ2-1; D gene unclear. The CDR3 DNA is TGTGCCAGCAGTTTAATAAATAATGAGCAGTTCTTC. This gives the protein CASSLINNEQFF.